This TCR beta chain stems from a study of T-cell reconstitution after alpha-beta-depleted transplantation in children. Germline V gene lookup returns CDR1 SQVTM and CDR2 ANQGSEA. The V end was cut by 5 bases, the J end by 0 bases, with 10 bases between. The CDR3 spans 13 residues. Library preparation (for TCRbeta) was performed with unique molecular identifiers. TCRdb fed the PCR reads into MiXCR, producing one record per CDR3 protein. The sample lists approximately 400,000 distinct CDR3 sequences; roughly 11% were seen once. The sequence came from a human donor who donated a stem cell graft to a child with acute myeloid leukemia. The V call is TRBV29-1, the J call TRBJ1-1; D is perhaps TRBD1 (5 bases). Material: PBMCs from the stem cell graft donor, obtained from the stem cell graft. In DNA form, the CDR3 reads TGCAGCGTTTCGGGACGGCTGAACACTGAAGCTTTCTTT. Amino acid sequence: CSVSGRLNTEAFF.